This T cell receptor (beta chain) was obtained from a study of cytomegalovirus exposure and HLA in healthy donors. The assay was immunoSEQ multiplex PCR, and TCRdb's table has in-frame clones only and misses some. The sample consists of about 330,000 clones, about 90% of them appearing once. Germline values: CDR1 MNHNS, CDR2 SASEGT. With 6 bases clipped from V and 5 bases from J, the junction kept 9 bases outside the gene matches. The CDR3 sequence is 15 residues long. This TCR derives from a woman aged 25 to 39 in good health and CMV-seropositive. This chain joins TRBV6-1 and TRBJ2-7; 11 bases agree with TRBD2. The sample comprised PBMCs. CDR3 DNA sequence: TGTGCCAGCAGGACATTAGCGGGGGGGCCCCACGAGCAGTACTTC. Translated, it gives CASRTLAGGPHEQYF.